This TCR beta chain emerged from a study of T-cell reconstitution after alpha-beta-depleted transplantation in children. The study, taken as a whole, reports: Several hundred expanded graft clones reportedly were the source of alpha-beta T cells about two months after transplant. The origin of high day-60 TCRbeta diversity in some patients lay in surviving recipient T cells and thymic progenitors.

TCRbeta library preparation incorporated unique molecular identifiers. TCRdb analysed the PCR reads with MiXCR anew, one entry per CDR3 protein. The sample contains under 250,000 distinct CDR3 sequences, under 20% of which appear only once. With 0 bases removed from V and 10 bases from J, the gap between germline ends came to 17 bases. CDR1 and CDR2 from the germline V gene are SGDLS and YYNGEE. The CDR3 length is 15 residues. This clonotype has at least ten counts. Its antigen is unknown. This sample comprised PBMCs, mostly from graft donor cells, obtained 360 days after TCRalphabeta/CD19-depleted stem cell transplant. This sequence joins TRBV9 and TRBJ2-1; D remains ambiguous. The origin of this receptor is a male patient between 2 and 15 years old who had a stem cell transplant for acute lymphoblastic leukemia, so the T cells may come from the graft donor. The CDR3, as DNA: TGTGCCAGCAGCGTAGTAGGTCTAGGTGGGCTCGAGCAGTTCTTC. Amino acids: CASSVVGLGGLEQFF.